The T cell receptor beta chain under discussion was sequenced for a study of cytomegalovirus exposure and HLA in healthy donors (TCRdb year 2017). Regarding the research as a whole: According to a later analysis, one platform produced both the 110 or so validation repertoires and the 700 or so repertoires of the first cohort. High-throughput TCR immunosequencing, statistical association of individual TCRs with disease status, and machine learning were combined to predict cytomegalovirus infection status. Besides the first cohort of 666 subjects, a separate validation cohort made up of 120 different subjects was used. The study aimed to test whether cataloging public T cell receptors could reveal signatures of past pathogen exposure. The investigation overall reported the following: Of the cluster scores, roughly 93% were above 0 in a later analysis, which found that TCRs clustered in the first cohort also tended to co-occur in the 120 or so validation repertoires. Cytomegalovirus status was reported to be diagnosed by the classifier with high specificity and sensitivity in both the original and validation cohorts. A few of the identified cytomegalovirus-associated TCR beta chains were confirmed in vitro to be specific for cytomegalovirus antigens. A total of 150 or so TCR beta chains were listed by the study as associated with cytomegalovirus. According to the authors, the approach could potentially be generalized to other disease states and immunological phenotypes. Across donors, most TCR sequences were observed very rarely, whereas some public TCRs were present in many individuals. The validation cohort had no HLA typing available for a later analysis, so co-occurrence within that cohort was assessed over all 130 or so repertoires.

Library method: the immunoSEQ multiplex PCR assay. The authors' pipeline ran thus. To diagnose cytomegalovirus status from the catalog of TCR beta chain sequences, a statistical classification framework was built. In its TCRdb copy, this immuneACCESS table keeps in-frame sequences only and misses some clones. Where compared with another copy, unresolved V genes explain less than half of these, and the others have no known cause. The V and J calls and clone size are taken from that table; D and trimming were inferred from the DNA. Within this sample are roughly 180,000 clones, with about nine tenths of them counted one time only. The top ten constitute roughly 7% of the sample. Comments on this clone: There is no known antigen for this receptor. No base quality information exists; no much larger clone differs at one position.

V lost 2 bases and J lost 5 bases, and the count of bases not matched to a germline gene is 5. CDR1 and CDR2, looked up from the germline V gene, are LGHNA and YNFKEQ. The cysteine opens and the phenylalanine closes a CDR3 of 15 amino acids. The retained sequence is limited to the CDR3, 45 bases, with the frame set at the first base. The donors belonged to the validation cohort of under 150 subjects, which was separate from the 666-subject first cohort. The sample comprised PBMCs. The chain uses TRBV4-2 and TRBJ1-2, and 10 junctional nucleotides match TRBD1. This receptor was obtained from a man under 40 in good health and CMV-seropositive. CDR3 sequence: CASSQKTGGAYGYTF. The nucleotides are TGTGCCAGCAGCCAAAAGACAGGGGGCGCTTATGGCTACACCTTC.